This T cell receptor (beta chain) was retrieved from a study of T cells in localized non-small cell lung cancer. Generated by immunoSEQ multiplex PCR, the TCRdb table keeps only in-frame clones and is missing some. Seen here are about 21,000 clones, approximately 83% observed once, and the top ten hold roughly 4%. Remarks on this clone: Its antigen remains unidentified.

Study-wide results and limits: Compared with tumor, uninvolved adjacent lung displayed greater T cell clonality, ranking highest overall. Tumor samples were not multi-region, leaving intratumor heterogeneity unexcluded. Longer survival (overall) was linked to higher T cell density in blood.

Sequencing used peripheral blood, obtained before any cancer treatment. This clonotype was sampled from a man aged 40 to 70 with stage I lung adenocarcinoma.

The CDR3 is CATPSGGEAGEQFF. Written as DNA, the CDR3 is TGTGCCACCCCTAGCGGGGGGGAAGCTGGTGAGCAGTTCTTC. V gene TRBV5-5 combines with J gene TRBJ2-1, with 12 bases fitting TRBD2. The CDR3 has 14 amino acids. CDR1 is SGHKS and CDR2 is YYEKEE in the germline V gene (reference sequence). Unmatched junction bases numbered 10, after V lost 9 bases and J lost 9 bases.